This T cell receptor beta chain was found in a study of T cell repertoires in cytomegalovirus infection. Study-level information: Peptides in the study included HLA-C-restricted and HLA-B-restricted CMV epitopes. Signatures in public TCR beta sequences pointed to both CMV infection and matching HLA type. General study results and limits: Summed frequency of shared TCR beta families picked out CMV carriers who also had the relevant HLA.

TCRdb re-called the reads with MiXCR, one entry per CDR3 protein. The profile covers 600,000 to 700,000 distinct CDR3 sequences, with around 31% appearing a single time and about 20% taken by the ten largest. Per germline, CDR1 DFQATT and CDR2 SNEGSKA (reference sequence). The CDR3 loop spans 13 amino acids. The V end lost 2 bases, the J end lost 3 bases, and 8 bases lay between the germline ends. Details on this clonotype: Its antigen is not identified.

The chain combines TRBV20-1 with TRBJ1-5; D not certain. This sequence was found in a human donor in good health (CMV status not recorded). Some clones in this sample may be carry-over from other donors' samples. The sequences come from cultured PBMCs, collected from culture after CMV antigen stimulation. CDR3 region: CSARYGVNQPQHF. In nucleotides, the CDR3 is TGCAGTGCTAGATACGGCGTCAATCAGCCCCAGCATTTT.